The sequence of this TCR beta chain was determined in a study of identical twins. Study outcomes and limitations: Partial confounding of zero-insertion analyses by invariant MAIT and iNKT cells was possible.

Details on this clonotype: The antigen remains undetermined.

From germline, CDR1 is MGHRA and CDR2 YSYEKL. CDR3 size: 16 residues. With 2 bases removed from V and 7 bases from J, the gap between germline ends came to 19 bases. A universal primer site came from template switching; cDNA carried unique molecular identifiers. TCRdb processed the 5' RACE reads anew with MiXCR; each CDR3 protein has one entry. Found here are about 1.7 million distinct CDR3 sequences, about 32% of them singletons; the top ten hold over 0.25%. The source material was cord blood. This rearrangement joins TRBV4-1 to TRBJ2-3; either TRBD1 or TRBD2 may supply D (5 bases each). This sequence originates from a newborn girl in good health. CDR3 sequence (DNA): TGCGCCAGCAGCCAAAGAGAGCGTGGGGGTCCGAATACGCAGTATTTT. The encoded protein is CASSQRERGGPNTQYF.